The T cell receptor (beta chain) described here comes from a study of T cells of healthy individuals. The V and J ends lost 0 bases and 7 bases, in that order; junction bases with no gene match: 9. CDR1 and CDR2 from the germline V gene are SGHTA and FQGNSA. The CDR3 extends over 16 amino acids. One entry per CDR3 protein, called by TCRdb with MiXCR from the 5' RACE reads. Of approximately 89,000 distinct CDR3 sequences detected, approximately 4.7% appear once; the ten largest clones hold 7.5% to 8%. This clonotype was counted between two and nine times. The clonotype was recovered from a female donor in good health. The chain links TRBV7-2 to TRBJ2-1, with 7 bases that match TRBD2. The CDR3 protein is CASSLAGAGVRNEQFF. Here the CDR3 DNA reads TGTGCCAGCAGCTTAGCGGGCGCGGGAGTCAGAAATGAGCAGTTCTTC.